This T cell receptor beta chain was identified during a study of CD8 T cells in ankylosing spondylitis. Notes on this clonotype: As yet, its antigen is unknown.

TCRdb passed the 5' RACE reads through MiXCR, listing each CDR3 protein once. The sample holds 200,000 or so distinct CDR3 sequences, over 10% seen once. Whole-study findings and limits: It was reported that disease-linked clones were significantly enriched in matched ankylosing spondylitis synovial fluid.

The CDR3 length is 17 residues. J gave up 2 bases and V 4 bases, and 10 bases lay outside the gene matches. Looked up from germline, CDR1 is SGHRS and CDR2 is YFSETQ. Sequenced material: blood, either unsorted or a sorted T cell fraction (not recorded which). The TCR was taken from a female donor with ankylosing spondylitis or in good health (not recorded which). This rearrangement joins TRBV5-1 to TRBJ1-4, with 8 bases that match TRBD1. The CDR3 nucleotides read TGCGCCAGCAGCCCATGGACAGGGAGAATCACTAATGAAAAACTGTTTTTT. Amino acid sequence: CASSPWTGRITNEKLFF.